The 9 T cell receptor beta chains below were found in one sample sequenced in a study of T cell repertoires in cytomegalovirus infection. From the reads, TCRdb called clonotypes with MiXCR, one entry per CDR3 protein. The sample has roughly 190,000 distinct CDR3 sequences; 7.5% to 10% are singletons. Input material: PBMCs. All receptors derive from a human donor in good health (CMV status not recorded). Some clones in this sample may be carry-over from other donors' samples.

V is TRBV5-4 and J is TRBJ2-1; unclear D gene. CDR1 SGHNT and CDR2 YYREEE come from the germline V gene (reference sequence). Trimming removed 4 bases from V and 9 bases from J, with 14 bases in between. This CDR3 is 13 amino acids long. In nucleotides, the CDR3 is TGTGCCAGCAGCGTAGATGGATGGGTTGAGCAGTTCTTC. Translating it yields CASSVDGWVEQFF.

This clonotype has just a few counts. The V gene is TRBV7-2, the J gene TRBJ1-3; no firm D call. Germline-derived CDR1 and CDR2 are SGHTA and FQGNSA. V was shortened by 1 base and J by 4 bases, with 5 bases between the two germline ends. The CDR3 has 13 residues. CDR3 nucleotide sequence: TGTGCCAGCAGCTTAGGTCGGGGAAACACCATATATTTT. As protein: CASSLGRGNTIYF.

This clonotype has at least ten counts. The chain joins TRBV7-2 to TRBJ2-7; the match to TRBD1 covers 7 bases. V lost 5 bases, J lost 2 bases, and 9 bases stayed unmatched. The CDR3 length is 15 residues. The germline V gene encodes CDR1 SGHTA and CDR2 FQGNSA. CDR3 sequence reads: CASSQRQGSTYEQYF. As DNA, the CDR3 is TGTGCCAGCAGCCAGAGACAGGGTTCCACCTACGAGCAGTACTTC.

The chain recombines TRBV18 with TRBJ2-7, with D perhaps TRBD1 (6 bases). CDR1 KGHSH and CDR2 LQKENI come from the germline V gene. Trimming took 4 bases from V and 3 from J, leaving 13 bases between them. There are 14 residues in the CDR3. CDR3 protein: CASSLTQGFYEQYF. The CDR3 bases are TGTGCCAGCTCACTAACACAGGGTTTCTACGAGCAGTACTTC.

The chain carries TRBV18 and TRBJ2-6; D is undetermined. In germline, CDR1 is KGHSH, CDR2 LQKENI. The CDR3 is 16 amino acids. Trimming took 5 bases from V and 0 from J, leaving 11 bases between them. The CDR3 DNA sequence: TGTGCCAGCTCATCTTTTCTCGGCTCTGGGGCCAACGTCCTGACTTTC. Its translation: CASSSFLGSGANVLTF.

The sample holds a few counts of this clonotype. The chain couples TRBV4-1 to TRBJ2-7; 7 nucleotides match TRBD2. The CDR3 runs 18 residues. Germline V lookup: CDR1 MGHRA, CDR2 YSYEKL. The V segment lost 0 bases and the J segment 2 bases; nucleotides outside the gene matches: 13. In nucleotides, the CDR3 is TGCGCCAGCAGCCAAGATCCCGTCAGGCGGGAGCCCACCTACGAGCAGTACTTC. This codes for CASSQDPVRREPTYEQYF.

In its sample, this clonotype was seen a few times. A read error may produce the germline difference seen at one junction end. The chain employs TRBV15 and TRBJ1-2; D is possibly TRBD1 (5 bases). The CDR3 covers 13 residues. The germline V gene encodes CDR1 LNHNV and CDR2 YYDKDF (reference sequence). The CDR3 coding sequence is TGTGCCACCAGCAGGGTCACCGGGACTCCCCTCCACTTC. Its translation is CATSRVTGTPLHF.

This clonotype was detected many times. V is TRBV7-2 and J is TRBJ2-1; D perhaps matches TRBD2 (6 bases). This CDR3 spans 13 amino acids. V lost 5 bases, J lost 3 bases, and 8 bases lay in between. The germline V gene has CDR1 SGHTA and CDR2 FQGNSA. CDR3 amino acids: CASSRGDYNEQFF. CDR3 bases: TGTGCCAGCAGCCGCGGGGACTACAATGAGCAGTTCTTC.

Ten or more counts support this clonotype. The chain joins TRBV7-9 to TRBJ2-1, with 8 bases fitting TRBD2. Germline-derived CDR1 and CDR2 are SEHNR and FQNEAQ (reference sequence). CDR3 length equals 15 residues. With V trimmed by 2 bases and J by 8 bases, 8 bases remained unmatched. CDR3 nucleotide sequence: TGTGCCAGCAGCTTAAGGCGGGGGGCCAGTGATGAGCAGTTCTTC. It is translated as CASSLRRGASDEQFF. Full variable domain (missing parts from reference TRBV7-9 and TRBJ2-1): DTGVSQNPRHKITKRGQNVTFRCDPISEHNRLYWYRQTLGQGPEFLTYFQNEAQLEKSRLLSDRFSAERPKGSFSTLEIQRTEQGDSAMYLCASSLRRGASDEQFFGPGTRLTVL.